This T cell receptor (beta chain) came from a study of metastatic and nonmetastatic thyroid tumors. Study-level points and caveats: In both blood and tumor samples, TCR beta diversity was reported significantly higher for malignant than benign nodules.

The CDR3 covers 13 residues. The germline gives CDR1 SQVTM, CDR2 ANQGSEA. The ends were cut back, 7 bases at V and 3 bases at J, with 12 bases in the middle. This clone appeared a few times. The antigen remains unidentified. Thyroid surgery was preceded by no treatment in any patient. As handled by the study authors: To classify distant metastasis in papillary thyroid cancer, a model was built from CDR3 differences across clinicopathological groups. TCRdb reprocessed the PCR reads via MiXCR. The V and J calls, along with clone size, are taken from TCRdb and not from the paper's own processing. The repertoire holds about 39,000 clones, under 20% seen once, with roughly an eighth in the top ten.

J is TRBJ2-2 and V is TRBV29-1; possibly TRBD2 for D (5 bases). The TCR originated in a female donor with papillary thyroid cancer or a benign thyroid nodule (not recorded which). Some clones in this sample may be carry-over from other donors' samples. Sequenced: tumor tissue. As DNA, the CDR3 is TGCAGCGGCCGGACTTGCTACACCGGGGAGCTGTTTTTT. This sequence encodes CSGRTCYTGELFF.